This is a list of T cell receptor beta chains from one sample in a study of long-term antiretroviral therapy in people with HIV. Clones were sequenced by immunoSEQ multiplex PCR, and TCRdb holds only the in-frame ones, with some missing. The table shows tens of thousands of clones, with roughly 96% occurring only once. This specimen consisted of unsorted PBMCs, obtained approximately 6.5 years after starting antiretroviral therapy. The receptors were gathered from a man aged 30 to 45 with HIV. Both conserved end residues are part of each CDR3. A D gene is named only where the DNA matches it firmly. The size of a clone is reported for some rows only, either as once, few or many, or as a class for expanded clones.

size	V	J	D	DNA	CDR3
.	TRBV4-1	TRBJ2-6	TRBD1	TGCGCCAGCAGCCTCGGACAGGCGGCTGGGGCCAACGTCCTGACTTTC	CASSLGQAAGANVLTF
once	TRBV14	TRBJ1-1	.	TGTGCCAGCAGCCCATATTTAAACACTGAAGCTTTCTTT	CASSPYLNTEAFF
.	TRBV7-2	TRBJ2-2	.	TGTGCCAGCAGCCAAGACAGTACCGGGGAGCTGTTTTTT	CASSQDSTGELFF
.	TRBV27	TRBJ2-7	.	TGTGCCAGCAGTTTATCTAGGGGTTTCTACGAGCAGTACTTC	CASSLSRGFYEQYF
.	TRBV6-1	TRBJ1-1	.	TGTGCCAGCAGTGAAGCGCGCCTTAACACTGAAGCTTTCTTT	CASSEARLNTEAFF
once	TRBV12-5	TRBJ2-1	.	TGTGCTAGTGGTTTGGAGGGTGAGCAGTTCTTC	CASGLEGEQFF
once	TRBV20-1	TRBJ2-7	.	TGCAGTGCTGGGGGTCTGGGCGAGCAGTACTTC	CSAGGLGEQYF
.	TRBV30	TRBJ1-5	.	TGTGCCTTGGGGGTAGACAGGAACGGGCCCCAGCATTTT	CALGVDRNGPQHF
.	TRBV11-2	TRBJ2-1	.	TGTGCCAGCAGCTTAGGCCGGCGACTTTACAATGAGCAGTTCTTC	CASSLGRRLYNEQFF
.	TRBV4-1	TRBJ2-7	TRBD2	TGCGCCAGCAGGACCAAGCTAGCGGGAGGGCCCCTCTACGAGCAGTACTTC	CASRTKLAGGPLYEQYF
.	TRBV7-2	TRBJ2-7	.	TGTGCCAGCAGCCCACAACAGGGCCGTTCCAACGAGCAGTACTTC	CASSPQQGRSNEQYF
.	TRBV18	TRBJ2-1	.	TGTGCCAGCTCACCACTGTCGGGGATCTCCTACAATGAGCAGTTCTTC	CASSPLSGISYNEQFF
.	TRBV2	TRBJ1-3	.	TGTGCCAGCACGAGGTCTGGAAACACCATATATTTT	CASTRSGNTIYF
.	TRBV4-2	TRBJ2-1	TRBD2	TGTGCCAGCAGCCAAGGGACTAGCGGGGGGAGGGGCGATGAGCAGTTCTTC	CASSQGTSGGRGDEQFF
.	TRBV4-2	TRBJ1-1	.	TGTGCCAGCAGCCAAGACATGAGAAACACTGAAGCTTTCTTT	CASSQDMRNTEAFF
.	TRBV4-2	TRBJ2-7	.	TGTGCCAGCAGCCAAGACCTAGGGGGGGTTAGCTCCTACGAGCAGTACTTC	CASSQDLGGVSSYEQYF